A selection of T cell receptor beta chains follows, all from one sample in a study of glioma-infiltrating T cells. TCRdb itself ran the multiplex PCR reads through MiXCR, one entry per CDR3 protein. Counted here are approximately 90,000 distinct CDR3 sequences, about 23% occurring once; the ten biggest clones make up over 5.5%. The sequenced sample consisted of glioma tissue, nonneoplastic brain tissue, or PBMCs (not recorded which). The receptors shown here come from a human donor with low-grade glioma or glioblastoma, undergoing nonglioma brain surgery, or in good health (not recorded which). CDR3s include the opening cysteine and the closing phenylalanine or tryptophan. The D gene is left open where the match is weak. Clone size is shown for a subset of rows, as once, few, many or a class of expanded clone.

V	size	D	J	DNA	CDR3
TRBV10-3	.	TRBD2	TRBJ2-7	TGTGCCATCAGCATCAGCGGGGTGAGCTCCTACGAGCAGTACTTC	CAISISGVSSYEQYF
TRBV6-1	few	TRBD1	TRBJ1-5	TGTGCCAGCCAAAAGAACAGGGGAGGCGAGCCCCAGCATTTT	CASQKNRGGEPQHF
TRBV29-1	many	.	TRBJ2-3	TGCAGCGGTGTTGGGGGAACGGGCACAGATACGCAGTATTTT	CSGVGGTGTDTQYF
TRBV19	.	TRBD2	TRBJ2-7	TGTGCCAGCAGCGGGAGGATCGGTTACGAGCAGTACTTC	CASSGRIGYEQYF
TRBV4-1	few	TRBD2	TRBJ2-3	TGCGCCAGCAGCCGAGGGACTAGCGGGACAGATACGCAGTATTTT	CASSRGTSGTDTQYF
TRBV7-2	many	TRBD2	TRBJ2-5	TGTGCCAGCAGCTTAGGGACTAGCGGGGGGGGTGGCCAGTACTTC	CASSLGTSGGGGQYF
TRBV18	many	TRBD2	TRBJ2-3	TGTGCCAGCTCACCACAGGAAGGAGCGGGGAGGTCAGATACGCAGTATTTT	CASSPQEGAGRSDTQYF
TRBV27	many	.	TRBJ1-1	TGTGCCAGCAGTTTAAAGGGGGGCTTGGACACTGAAGCTTTCTTT	CASSLKGGLDTEAFF
TRBV11-2	few	TRBD2	TRBJ2-1	TGTGCCAGCAGTTCCGGGACTAGCGGGAGGAGGATTGGCTCCTACAATGAGCAGTTCTTC	CASSSGTSGRRIGSYNEQFF
TRBV2	many	TRBD1	TRBJ1-6	TGTGCCAGCAGCCTGGACAGGGCGGATTCACCCCTCCACTTT	CASSLDRADSPLHF
TRBV20-1	many	TRBD1	TRBJ2-5	TGCAGTGCTAGAGAAGGGACAGTCGCTTCTCAGTACTTC	CSAREGTVASQYF
TRBV6-1	many	.	TRBJ1-4	TGTGCCAGCATCCTAGGCAGGATATCAGGATCAACTAATGAAAAACTGTTTTTT	CASILGRISGSTNEKLFF
TRBV7-9	once	.	TRBJ1-1	TGTGCCAGCAGCTTAGAGCCGGGAAGGGACACTGAAGCTTTCTTT	CASSLEPGRDTEAFF
TRBV4-1	many	.	TRBJ2-3	TGCGCCAGCAGCGACAGAACTAGCACAGATACGCAGTATTTT	CASSDRTSTDTQYF
TRBV19	many	.	TRBJ1-3	TGTGCCAGTAGTACCCGCCAAAGGAGCTCTGGAAACACCATATATTTT	CASSTRQRSSGNTIYF
TRBV5-1	many	.	TRBJ1-5	TGCGCCAGCAGCCCTGGACCAGGTAATCAGCCCCAGCATTTT	CASSPGPGNQPQHF
TRBV7-9	.	.	TRBJ1-2	TGTGCCAGCAGCTCCAGTCCCATGGGAAGCTACACCTTC	CASSSSPMGSYTF
TRBV6-2/TRBV6-3	many	.	TRBJ2-1	TGTGCCAGCAGTTACTACCCAGGGATTGAGCAGTTCTTC	CASSYYPGIEQFF
TRBV7-9	.	.	TRBJ2-7	TGTGCCAGCAGCTTAGAGGGACTGCAGCAGTACTTC	CASSLEGLQQYF
TRBV25-1	many	.	TRBJ1-6	TGTGCCAGCAGTGTTGGAAGGTTTGCACCCCTCCACTTT	CASSVGRFAPLHF
TRBV19	many	TRBD1	TRBJ1-1	TGTGCCAGTAGTTCTCCCCAGGGGGGCACTGAAGCTTTCTTT	CASSSPQGGTEAFF
TRBV2	many	.	TRBJ1-1	TGTGCCATCCTGAAAGAAATTGCGACAGGTGAAGCTTTCTTT	CAILKEIATGEAFF
TRBV3-1	many	.	TRBJ2-1	TGTGCCAGCAGCCTCTTAGCTGAGCAGTTCTTC	CASSLLAEQFF
TRBV14	few	.	TRBJ1-2	TGTGCCAGCAGCCTACTCTTCGGGGGGAACTATGGCTACACCTTC	CASSLLFGGNYGYTF
TRBV3-1	few	TRBD2	TRBJ2-3	TGTGCCAGCAGCCAAGTAGCGGGGGCACCCACAGATACGCAGTATTTT	CASSQVAGAPTDTQYF
TRBV2	.	.	TRBJ1-4	TGTGCCAGCAGTGAAGCGCTTGGCGCACGTTATGAAAAACTGCTTTTT	CASSEALGARYEKLLF
TRBV11-2	.	TRBD2	TRBJ2-7	TGTGCCAGCAGCTTAGACGCGGGAGTCTACCTCGAGCAGTACTTC	CASSLDAGVYLEQYF
TRBV5-6	.	.	TRBJ2-5	TGTGCCAGCAGCTTCACAGGACCAGAGACCCAGTACTTC	CASSFTGPETQYF
TRBV7-9	many	TRBD1	TRBJ2-3	TGTGCCAGCAGCACCAACAGGGGGCGCGGAGATACGCAGTATTTT	CASSTNRGRGDTQYF
TRBV29-1	many	.	TRBJ1-1	TGCAGCGTTGCGTCAGGGCTGATGAACACTGAAGCTTTCTTT	CSVASGLMNTEAFF
TRBV20-1	many	TRBD1	TRBJ1-5	TGCAGTGCTAGAGGACAGGGTTTGGGCAATCAGCCCCAGCATTTT	CSARGQGLGNQPQHF
TRBV5-1	.	.	TRBJ2-1	TGCGCCAGCAACCATCGGCAGGGAGGAACCTCCTACAATGAGCAGTTCTTC	CASNHRQGGTSYNEQFF
TRBV6-1	many	.	TRBJ1-2	TGTGCCAGCAGTGAAGAGTGGGTGAACTATGGCTACACCTTC	CASSEEWVNYGYTF
TRBV7-9	few	TRBD2	TRBJ2-5	TGTGCCAGCAGCGACACTAGCGGGGGGGCTCAAGAGACCCAGTACTTC	CASSDTSGGAQETQYF
TRBV18	many	.	TRBJ1-1	TGTGCCAGCTCACCACCGGGGACCTTAAACACTGAAGCTTTCTTT	CASSPPGTLNTEAFF
TRBV12-3/TRBV12-4	many	.	TRBJ1-5	TGTGCCAGCAGCCAGGGAAATAGCAATCAGCCCCAGCATTTT	CASSQGNSNQPQHF
TRBV6-1	medium-sized	.	TRBJ2-3	TGTGCCAGCAGTGAGCGGGATACGCAGTATTTT	CASSERDTQYF
TRBV2	few	.	TRBJ2-1	TGTGCCAGCACCCTAAGGTACCGAACCTACAATGAGCAGTTCTTC	CASTLRYRTYNEQFF
TRBV29-1	many	TRBD2	TRBJ2-1	TGCAGCGTTCGACTAGCGGGAGGGGAGCAGTTCTTC	CSVRLAGGEQFF
TRBV27	many	TRBD1	TRBJ1-1	TGTGCCAGCAGTAAGTCACAGGGGATAGGCACTGAAGCTTTCTTT	CASSKSQGIGTEAFF
TRBV4-2	few	.	TRBJ2-2	TGTGCCAGCAGCCAAGGGGGGGCTCAAGGGGAGCTGTTTTTT	CASSQGGAQGELFF